This TCR beta chain was sequenced for a study of CD8 T cells in ankylosing spondylitis. General observations from the study: Reactive arthritis synovial fluid and blood were previously reported to contain some motif variants. Blood of patients with ankylosing spondylitis appeared to be characterized by a TCR beta motif of fewer than 10 highly homologous variants.

Libraries of TCR beta came from quantitative 5'-RACE with molecular barcodes. TCRdb reprocessed the 5' RACE reads with MiXCR, giving one entry per CDR3 protein. Found here are about 300,000 distinct CDR3 sequences, under 14% of them singletons; the top ten hold roughly 9%. This clonotype is a singleton in its sample. Its target is not known. This CDR3 region has 16 residues. Per germline, CDR1 KGHSH and CDR2 LQKENI. Trimming pared 3 bases from V and 5 bases from J, leaving 19 bases between. The sample consisted of blood, either unsorted or a sorted T cell fraction (not recorded which). The source of this sequence is a female donor with ankylosing spondylitis or in good health (not recorded which). The V and J genes are TRBV18 and TRBJ1-1; D gene uncertain. For the CDR3, the DNA is TGTGCCAGCTCACCGGGCAGTATGGGGAAAGAGACTGAAGCTTTCTTT. Residues: CASSPGSMGKETEAFF.